Listed below are T cell receptor beta chains from one sample, sequenced in a study of radiation and T cells in renal cell carcinoma. The repertoire was sequenced with immunoSEQ multiplex PCR; TCRdb's copy has only in-frame clones and lacks some. The sample gives approximately 120,000 clones, roughly four fifths of which show up once; around 3% is in the top ten. The starting material was blood, obtained from a patient whose treatment included radiotherapy and nephrectomy. The receptors shown here come from an older woman with renal cell carcinoma. CDR3s include the opening cysteine and the closing phenylalanine or tryptophan. Rows may omit the clone size; those that give it use once, few, many or a size class.

>TRBV5-1|-
CASSWRTDPYEQYF
>TRBV5-5|-
CASSFDRTAYGYTF
>TRBV30|-
CAWDRGRPYGYTF
>TRBV5-8|-
CASRPSGSSYNEQFF
>TRBV9|-
CASSQTGGPIYGYTF
>TRBV7-9|-
CASSSPEDRVRSGELFF
>TRBV19|once
CASSIGDREGAQHF
>TRBV6-1|-
CASSEEGWSTDTQYF
>TRBV7-8|-
CASTPRGGANTGELFF
>TRBV7-9|-
CASSLGPSTDTQYF
>TRBV19|-
CASRDRVSYNEQFF
>TRBV19|-
CASSLRPISYNEQFF
>TRBV7-6|-
CASSSLIQGAWETQYF
>TRBV6-1|-
CASSEFQGAAAEAFF
>TRBV18|-
CASSPGTGNGYTF
>TRBV6-5|once
CASMLSFNTDTQYF
>TRBV9|-
CASSGGSLSYEQYF
>TRBV6-6|-
CASSYGVGNQPQHF
>TRBV5-1|-
CASSLGGLSIDEKLFF
>TRBV13|once
CASSLGSRTGVSDTQYF
>TRBV14|-
CASSPGGALGTEAFF
>TRBV4-2|once
CASSQDWNLGTEAFF
>TRBV28|-
CASSLSPGQRYEQYF
>TRBV9|-
CASSVDGTSGYNEQFF
>TRBV7-2|-
CASSSGVLQFF
>TRBV7-9|-
CASSLALAGGASQFF
>TRBV19|once
CASSIGLMNSPLHF
>TRBV11-3|few
CASSSGQGYHEQYF
>TRBV2|once
CASSDMGRFNEQFF
>TRBV6-1|few
CAIKVGQGDQPQHF
>TRBV18|few
CASSEYGGGTEAFF
>TRBV28|-
CASSLQGWNEKLFF
>TRBV7-2|-
CASSLESGPYEQYF
>TRBV4-3|once
CASSQDSRGSTDTQYF
>TRBV5-4|-
CASSFRSGRVPYEQYF
>TRBV10-1|-
CASSNGPFEAFF
>TRBV7-9|-
CASSLGVSQTGELFF
>TRBV2|-
CASSDAGSGTDTQYF
>TRBV10-1|-
CASESRGEIEAFF
>TRBV9|-
CASSAQQGADGYTF